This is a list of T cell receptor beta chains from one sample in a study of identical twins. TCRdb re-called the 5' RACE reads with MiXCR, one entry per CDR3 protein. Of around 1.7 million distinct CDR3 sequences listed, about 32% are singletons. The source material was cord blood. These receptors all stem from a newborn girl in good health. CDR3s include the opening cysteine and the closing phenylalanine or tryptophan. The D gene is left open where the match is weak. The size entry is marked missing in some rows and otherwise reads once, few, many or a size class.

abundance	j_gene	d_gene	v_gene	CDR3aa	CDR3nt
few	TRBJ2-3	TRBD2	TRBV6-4	CASSDIAGGSNTQYF	TGTGCCAGCAGTGACATAGCGGGAGGGTCAAATACGCAGTATTTT
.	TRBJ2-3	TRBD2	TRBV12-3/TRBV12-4	CASSLTSGKFSSTDTQYF	TGTGCCAGCAGTTTAACTAGCGGGAAGTTCTCTAGCACAGATACGCAGTATTTT
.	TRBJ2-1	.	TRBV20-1	CSGVGGGPSYEQFF	TGCAGTGGGGTGGGGGGAGGCCCCTCCTACGAGCAGTTCTTC
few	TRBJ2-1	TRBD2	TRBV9	CASGAGVRSYNEQFF	TGTGCCAGCGGTGCGGGAGTACGCTCCTACAATGAGCAGTTCTTC
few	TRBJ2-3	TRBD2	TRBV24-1	CATSELTSGTGTDTQYF	TGTGCCACCAGTGAGCTGACTAGCGGGACGGGGACAGATACGCAGTATTTT
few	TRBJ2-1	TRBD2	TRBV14	CASSRGTSGGTHNEQFF	TGTGCCAGCAGCCGAGGGACTAGCGGGGGGACCCACAATGAGCAGTTCTTC
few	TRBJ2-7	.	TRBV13	CASSSGVVNYEQYF	TGTGCCAGCAGCTCGGGGGTCGTCAACTACGAGCAGTACTTC
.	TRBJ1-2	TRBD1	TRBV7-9	CASSIPGQGLYGCTF	TGTGCCAGCAGCATCCCGGGACAGGGCTTGTACGGCTGCACCTTC
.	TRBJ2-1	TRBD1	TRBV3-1	CASGRQGSSYNEQFF	TGTGCCAGCGGCCGACAGGGTAGCTCCTACAATGAGCAGTTCTTC
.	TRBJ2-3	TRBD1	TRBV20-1	CSARRQGAKDTQYF	TGCAGTGCTAGGAGACAGGGGGCGAAAGATACGCAGTATTTT
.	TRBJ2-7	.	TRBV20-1	CSARRQGTSYEQYF	TGCAGTGCTAGGCGTCAGGGGACGTCCTACGAGCAGTACTTC
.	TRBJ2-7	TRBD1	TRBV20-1	CSAGTGVTYEQYF	TGCAGTGCAGGGACAGGGGTCACCTACGAGCAGTACTTC
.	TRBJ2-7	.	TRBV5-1	CASRPVGRDSYEQYF	TGCGCCAGCCGCCCGGTTGGGCGGGACTCCTACGAGCAGTACTTC
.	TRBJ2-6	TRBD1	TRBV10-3	CAISDPTGLGHSGANVLTF	TGTGCCATCAGTGATCCGACAGGGTTGGGGCACTCTGGGGCCAACGTCCTGACTTTC
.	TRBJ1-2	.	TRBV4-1	CASSQESWGASRGDGYTF	TGCGCCAGCAGCCAAGAGTCTTGGGGGGCTTCCCGAGGGGATGGCTACACCTTC
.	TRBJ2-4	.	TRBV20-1	CSAILPGRTAKNIQYF	TGCAGTGCCATCCTACCAGGGAGAACAGCCAAAAACATTCAGTACTTC
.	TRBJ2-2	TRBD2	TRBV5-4	CASSLLGRLAGVGTGELFF	TGTGCCAGCAGCTTGCTGGGAAGACTAGCGGGAGTGGGTACCGGGGAGCTGTTTTTT
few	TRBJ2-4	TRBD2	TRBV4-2	CASSPLGAGGVSGAKNIQYF	TGTGCCAGCAGCCCGTTGGGAGCGGGAGGAGTCAGTGGGGCCAAAAACATTCAGTACTTC
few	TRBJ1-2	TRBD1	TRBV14	CASRQGVGYTF	TGTGCCAGCCGACAGGGGGTTGGCTACACCTTC
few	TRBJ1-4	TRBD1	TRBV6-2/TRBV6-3	CASSPDRGQGHQKLFF	TGTGCCAGCAGCCCGGACCGGGGACAGGGGCATCAAAAACTGTTTTTT
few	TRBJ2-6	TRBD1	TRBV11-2	CASSWPGQGFSGANVLTF	TGTGCCAGCAGCTGGCCGGGACAGGGCTTCTCTGGGGCCAACGTCCTGACTTTC
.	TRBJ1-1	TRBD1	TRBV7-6	CASSSMNRGSTEAFF	TGTGCCAGCAGCTCGATGAACAGGGGGAGCACTGAAGCTTTCTTT
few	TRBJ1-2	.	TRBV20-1	CSASGSTIYGYTF	TGCAGTGCTAGCGGCAGCACTATCTATGGCTACACCTTC
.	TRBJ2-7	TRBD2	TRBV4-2	CASSRVTSGKGNEQYF	TGTGCCAGCAGCCGGGTTACTAGCGGGAAGGGCAATGAGCAGTACTTC
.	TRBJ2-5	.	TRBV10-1	CASSETRGETQYF	TGCGCCAGCAGTGAGACGCGAGGGGAGACCCAGTACTTC
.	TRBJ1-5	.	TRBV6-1	CASSESAGPIRVNQPQHF	TGTGCCAGCAGTGAGTCTGCAGGGCCTATTCGGGTTAATCAGCCCCAGCATTTT
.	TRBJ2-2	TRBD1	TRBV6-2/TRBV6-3	CASSPRGLSAELFF	TGTGCCAGCAGTCCCAGGGGGCTATCGGCGGAGCTGTTTTTT
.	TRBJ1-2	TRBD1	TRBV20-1	CSAKRGDRAFTAYGYTF	TGCAGTGCTAAAAGGGGGGACAGGGCCTTTACCGCCTATGGCTACACCTTC
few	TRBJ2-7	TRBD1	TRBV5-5	CASSFRGQGEYEQYF	TGTGCCAGCAGCTTTAGAGGACAGGGGGAATACGAGCAGTACTTC
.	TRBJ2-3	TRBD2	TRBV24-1	CATSDLPRTSGKADTQYF	TGTGCCACCAGTGATTTGCCCAGGACTAGCGGGAAAGCAGATACGCAGTATTTT
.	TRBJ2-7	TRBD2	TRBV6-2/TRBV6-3	CASSYGVSGTPHEQYF	TGTGCCAGCAGTTACGGTGTTAGCGGGACCCCCCACGAGCAGTACTTC
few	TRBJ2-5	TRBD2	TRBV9	CASSVRAGVQETQYF	TGTGCCAGCAGCGTACGAGCGGGGGTACAAGAGACCCAGTACTTC
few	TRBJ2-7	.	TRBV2	CASTMNGPKGYYEQYF	TGTGCCAGCACTATGAACGGACCTAAGGGGTACTACGAGCAGTACTTC
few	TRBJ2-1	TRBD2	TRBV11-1	CASSVTSGRDEQFF	TGTGCCAGCAGCGTTACTAGCGGGAGGGATGAGCAGTTCTTC
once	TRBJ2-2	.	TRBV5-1	CASSLVSGMSGELFF	TGCGCCAGCAGCTTGGTGTCCGGGATGAGCGGGGAGCTGTTTTTT
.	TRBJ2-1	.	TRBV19	CAGQGDEQFF	TGTGCCGGCCAGGGTGATGAGCAGTTCTTC
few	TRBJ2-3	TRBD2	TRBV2	CASSEGVGLADTDTQYF	TGTGCCAGCAGTGAAGGTGTGGGACTAGCGGACACAGATACGCAGTATTTT
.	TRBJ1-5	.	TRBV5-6	CASSFGSHQPQHF	TGTGCCAGCAGCTTTGGCAGTCATCAGCCCCAGCATTTT
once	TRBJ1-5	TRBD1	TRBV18	CASSARDSLNQPQHF	TGTGCCAGCTCAGCCCGGGACAGCCTCAATCAGCCCCAGCATTTT
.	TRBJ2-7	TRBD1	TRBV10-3	CAISCPRTGDNEQYF	TGTGCCATCAGTTGCCCTCGGACAGGGGACAATGAGCAGTACTTC